The 20 T cell receptor beta chains in this list originate from one sample, sequenced in a study of identical twins' blood T cells. MiXCR, run by TCRdb on the 5' RACE reads, gives a single entry per CDR3 protein. This sample carries about 370,000 distinct CDR3 sequences, more than 25% of them seen once, and the ten largest clones take approximately 6.6%. The sample comprised PBMCs. The source of these receptors is a woman aged 18-50 years in good health.

Written as DNA, the CDR3 is TGTGCCATCAGTGAGGGTTTAGGAGGGGGTGATCAGCCCCAGCATTTT. Encoded protein: CAISEGLGGGDQPQHF. The genes are TRBV10-3 and TRBJ1-5; weak D call: TRBD1 (6 bases). The CDR3 runs 16 residues. V lost 2 bases, J lost 5 bases, and 16 bases lay in between. Germline V gene sequence: CDR1 ENHRY, CDR2 SYGVKD.

This clonotype was recorded at least ten times. The V call is TRBV11-3, the J call TRBJ1-2; D might be TRBD1 (5 bases). V was trimmed by 8 bases and J by 9 bases, leaving 13 bases between them. CDR3 length: 11 residues. CDR1 is SGHNT, CDR2 YENEEA, per germline. As DNA, the CDR3 is TGTGCCAGCGGGGCATCCGATCGCTACACCTTC. It translates to CASGASDRYTF.

Of note for this clonotype: The junction departs from germline at one end; a sequencing error may be responsible. This rearrangement joins TRBV20-1 to TRBJ2-7; possibly TRBD2 for D (5 bases). Germline lookup yields CDR1 DFQATT and CDR2 SNEGSKA (reference sequence). The CDR3 is 12 amino acids. CDR3 bases: TGCAATGCTAGACTCACGGGGTGGGAGCAGTACTTC. It yields the protein CNARLTGWEQYF.

The V and J genes are TRBV20-1 and TRBJ2-1, with D possibly matching TRBD2 (6 bases). Trimming removed 6 bases from V and 2 bases from J, with 11 bases in between. This CDR3 spans 13 amino acids. Germline V gives CDR1 DFQATT, CDR2 SNEGSKA (reference sequence). Here the CDR3 DNA reads TGCAGTGCGGCGGGACGCGCCTACAATGAGCAGTTCTTC. Its translation is CSAAGRAYNEQFF.

This clonotype was recorded a few times. This chain connects TRBV2 to TRBJ2-2; possibly TRBD1 for D (6 bases). CDR1 is SNHLY and CDR2 is FYNNEI in the germline V gene. The CDR3 loop spans 13 amino acids. Trimming removed 3 bases at V and 5 bases at J, with 7 bases between. CDR3 DNA sequence: TGTGCCAGCAGTGAGAGGGGGACCGGGGAGCTGTTTTTT. Translating it yields CASSERGTGELFF.

This clonotype was counted a few times. This chain joins TRBV7-6 and TRBJ2-3; D tentatively fits TRBD1 or TRBD2 (6 bases each). The ends were cut back, 2 bases at V and 5 bases at J, with 14 bases in the middle. The CDR3 sequence is 15 residues long. The V gene's germline CDR1 is SGHVS and CDR2 FNYEAQ. The CDR3 loop is CASSLRGGLRDTQYF. For the CDR3, the DNA is TGTGCCAGCAGCTTAAGAGGGGGGCTCAGAGATACGCAGTATTTT.

This clonotype showed up just a few times. V usage is TRBV29-1 and J usage is TRBJ1-2, with 9 positions matching TRBD1. CDR3 length: 13 residues. Trimming removed 3 bases from V and 4 bases from J; junction bases left unmatched: 3. CDR1 is SQVTM and CDR2 is ANQGSEA in the germline V gene. CDR3 residues: CSVETGGGYGYTF. The CDR3 DNA is TGCAGCGTTGAGACAGGGGGGGGCTATGGCTACACCTTC.

This clonotype was counted a few times. The rearrangement links TRBV6-2 or TRBV6-3 to TRBJ1-2; 7 bases map to TRBD1. This CDR3 comprises 13 residues. Germline CDR1 and CDR2: MNHEY and SVGEGT. J was trimmed by 6 bases and V by 6 bases; bases with no gene match: 7. The CDR3 loop is CASSFRGDDGYTF. In nucleotides, the CDR3 is TGTGCCAGCAGCTTCAGGGGGGACGATGGCTACACCTTC.

This clonotype was picked up many times. This chain joins TRBV29-1 and TRBJ2-1; D is possibly TRBD2 (6 bases). Germline V gene sequence: CDR1 SQVTM, CDR2 ANQGSEA. Trimming shortened V by 8 bases and J by 0 bases, and 20 bases separated the two germline ends. CDR3 length equals 16 residues. For the CDR3, the DNA is TGCAGCACCCGATCTAGGACCGGGAGCTCCTACAATGAGCAGTTCTTC. As protein: CSTRSRTGSSYNEQFF.

The V call is TRBV7-3, the J call TRBJ1-1, with D maybe TRBD1 (5 bases). CDR1 and CDR2 (germline): SGHTA, FQGTGA. Deletions cut 3 bases from V and 4 bases from J, with 12 bases between. The CDR3 has 14 amino acids. CDR3 sequence (DNA): TGTGCCAGCAGCTTGGGGGAGATAGGCACTGAAGCTTTCTTT. Amino acid sequence: CASSLGEIGTEAFF.

CDR3 bases: TGTGCCAGCTCACCGCAGGGTTATCAGCCCCAGCATTTT. Amino acid sequence: CASSPQGYQPQHF. The chain employs TRBV18 and TRBJ1-5; D is possibly TRBD1 (5 bases). V was cut by 3 bases and J by 5 bases, with 8 bases left in between. CDR3 length equals 13 residues. Germline-derived CDR1 and CDR2 are KGHSH and LQKENI.

The V gene is TRBV19, the J gene TRBJ2-3; D may be TRBD1 (5 bases). The CDR3 totals 13 residues. Trimming removed 6 bases at V and 4 bases at J, with 11 bases between. Germline V gene sequence: CDR1 LNHDA, CDR2 SQIVND (reference sequence). The CDR3 DNA sequence: TGTGCCAGTAGCTTCTTAGGGGCAGATACGCAGTATTTT. Its protein is CASSFLGADTQYF.

This chain uses TRBV11-2 with TRBJ1-2; D gene ambiguous. This CDR3 is 14 amino acids long. V was cut by 7 bases and J by 6 bases, with 18 bases left in between. Per the germline V gene, CDR1 is SGHAT and CDR2 is FQNNGV. DNA of the CDR3: TGTGCCAGCACCCCGTTCGGCGTCCTGAATGGCTACACCTTC. This sequence encodes CASTPFGVLNGYTF.

J is TRBJ2-1 and V is TRBV29-1; either TRBD1 or TRBD2 may supply D (5 bases each). Trimming shortened V by 2 bases and J by 8 bases, and 7 bases separated the two germline ends. Germline assignment: CDR1 SQVTM and CDR2 ANQGSEA. This CDR3 region has 11 residues. CDR3 protein: CSVERGDEQFF. Here the CDR3 DNA reads TGCAGCGTTGAACGGGGCGATGAGCAGTTCTTC.

This clonotype was seen only a few times. The rearrangement joins TRBV3-1 to TRBJ1-2, with TRBD1 identical over 7 bases. There are 17 residues in the CDR3. J was trimmed by 8 bases and V by 3 bases; bases with no gene match: 18. Germline CDR1 reads LGHDT; CDR2 reads YNNKEL (reference sequence). In DNA, the CDR3 is TGTGCCAGCAGCCATGCCGACCCGGGACAGTCAACGGGGGGCTACACCTTC. The encoded protein is CASSHADPGQSTGGYTF.

Many counts were recorded for this clonotype. The chain links TRBV11-2 to TRBJ2-7, with a tentative D call TRBD2 (5 bases). The CDR3 covers 12 residues. Deletions cut 8 bases from V and 4 bases from J, with 12 bases between. Germline V CDR1 and CDR2: SGHAT, FQNNGV. The DNA of the CDR3 is TGTGCCAGCGGGCCTTGGGAGTACGAGCAGTACTTC. This codes for CASGPWEYEQYF.

This clonotype has ten or more counts. The rearrangement links TRBV2 to TRBJ2-4, with 9 bases identical to TRBD1. The germline gives CDR1 SNHLY, CDR2 FYNNEI. V shed 1 base and J 7 bases; nucleotides not matched to a gene: 5. The CDR3 has 15 amino acids. The CDR3 region has the DNA TGTGCCAGCAGTGAAGATTGGGACAGGGCCAACATTCAGTACTTC. Its protein product is CASSEDWDRANIQYF.

This clonotype appeared a few times. The CDR3 here is CAIGTSGTSNTGELFF. The CDR3 DNA reads TGTGCCATCGGGACTAGCGGGACCTCGAACACCGGGGAGCTGTTTTTT. The rearrangement links TRBV7-2 to TRBJ2-2, with TRBD2 identical over 13 bases. Germline V gives CDR1 SGHTA, CDR2 FQGNSA. The junction had 5 bases not matched to a gene; V was cut back by 10 bases and J by 0 bases. The length of the CDR3 is 16 residues.

This clonotype was detected only a few times. The chain links TRBV3-1 to TRBJ1-2; possibly TRBD1 for D (5 bases). Trimming cost V 0 bases and J 6 bases, with 11 bases left between them. The germline V gene has CDR1 LGHDT and CDR2 YNNKEL (reference sequence). The CDR3 covers 14 residues. The CDR3 region has the DNA TGTGCCAGCAGCCAAGATTTTGGGGGGAATGGCTACACCTTC. Its translation: CASSQDFGGNGYTF.

The chain combines TRBV29-1 with TRBJ1-2; D unresolved. Germline values: CDR1 SQVTM, CDR2 ANQGSEA. The CDR3 is 14 residues long. Between the trimmed V and J ends, which lost 3 bases and 3 bases, there was a span of 14 bases. Here the CDR3 reads CSVDIWEQDYGYTF. The CDR3 DNA reads TGCAGCGTTGATATTTGGGAACAAGACTATGGCTACACCTTC.